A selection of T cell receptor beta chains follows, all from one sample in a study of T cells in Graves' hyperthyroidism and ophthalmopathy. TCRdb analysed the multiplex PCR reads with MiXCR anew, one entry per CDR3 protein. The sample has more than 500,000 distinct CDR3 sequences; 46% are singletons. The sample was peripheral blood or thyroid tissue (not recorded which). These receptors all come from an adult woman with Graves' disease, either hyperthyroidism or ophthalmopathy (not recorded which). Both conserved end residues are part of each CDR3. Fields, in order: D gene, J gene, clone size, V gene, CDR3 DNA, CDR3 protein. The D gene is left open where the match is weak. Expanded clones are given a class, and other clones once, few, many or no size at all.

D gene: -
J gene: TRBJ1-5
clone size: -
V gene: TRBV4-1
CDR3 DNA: TGCGCCAGCAGCCAAGTGGACGGGAGCCAGCCCCAGCATTTT
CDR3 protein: CASSQVDGSQPQHF

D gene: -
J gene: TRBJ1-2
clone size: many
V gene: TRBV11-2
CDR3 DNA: TGTGCCAGCAGCTTAGATAGGGCTTCTGGCTACACCTTC
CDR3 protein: CASSLDRASGYTF

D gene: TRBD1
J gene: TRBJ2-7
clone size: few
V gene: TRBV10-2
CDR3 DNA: TGTGCCAGCAGAACCACGGGACAGGGGTACTACGAGCAGTACTTC
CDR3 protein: CASRTTGQGYYEQYF

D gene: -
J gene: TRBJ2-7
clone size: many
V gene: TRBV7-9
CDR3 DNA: TGTGCCAGCAGCCAAGGGGAGTTCGCGCGGGAGCAGTACTTC
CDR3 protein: CASSQGEFAREQYF

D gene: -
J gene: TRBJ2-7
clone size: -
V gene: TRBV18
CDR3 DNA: TGTGCCAGCTCACCAGGCAACTACTACGAGCAGTACTTC
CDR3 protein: CASSPGNYYEQYF

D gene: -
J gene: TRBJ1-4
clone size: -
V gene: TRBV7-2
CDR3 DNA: TGTGCCAGCAGCACCCGTAAGAACAGTGAAAAACTGTTTTTT
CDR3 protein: CASSTRKNSEKLFF

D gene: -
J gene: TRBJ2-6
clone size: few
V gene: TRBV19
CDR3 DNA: TGTGCCAGTAGTATCCAGGGGTACTCTGGGGCCAACGTCCTGACTTTC
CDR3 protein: CASSIQGYSGANVLTF

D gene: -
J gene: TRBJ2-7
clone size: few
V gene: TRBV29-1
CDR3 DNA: TGCAGCGTGCTCGGACGGTCCTACGAGCAGTACTTC
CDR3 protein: CSVLGRSYEQYF

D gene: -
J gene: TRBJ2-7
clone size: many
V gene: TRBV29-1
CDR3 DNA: TGCAGCGTTGAGGGCGGGACGGGGCCCTACGAGCAGTACTTC
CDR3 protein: CSVEGGTGPYEQYF

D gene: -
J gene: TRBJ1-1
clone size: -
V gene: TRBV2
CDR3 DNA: TGTGCCAGAAGTGAATTGGCAGCGTCAAACACTGAAGCCTTCTTT
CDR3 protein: CARSELAASNTEAFF

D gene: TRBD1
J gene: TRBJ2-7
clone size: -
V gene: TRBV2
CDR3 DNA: TGTGCCAGCGCCGACAGGGGGCAAAACGAGCAGTACTTC
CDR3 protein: CASADRGQNEQYF

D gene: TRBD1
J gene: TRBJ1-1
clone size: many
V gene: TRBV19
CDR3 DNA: TGTGCCAGTAGTCCCCGCGGCGGGACAGGGGGCGACGCTGAAGCTTTCTTT
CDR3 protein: CASSPRGGTGGDAEAFF

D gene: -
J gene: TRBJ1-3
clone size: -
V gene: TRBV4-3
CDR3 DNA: TGCGCCAGCAGCCAAGAGGTGGACTTTGGCTCTGGAAACACCATATATTTT
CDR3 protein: CASSQEVDFGSGNTIYF

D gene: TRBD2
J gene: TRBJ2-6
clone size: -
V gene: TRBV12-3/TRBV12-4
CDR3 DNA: TGTGCCAGCAGTTTGCGTGGGGGGGCTGGGGCCAACGTCCTGACTTTC
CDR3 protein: CASSLRGGAGANVLTF

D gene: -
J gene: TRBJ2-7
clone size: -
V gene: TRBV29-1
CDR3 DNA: TGCAGCTTGGGGGGACCGACAGGTCGCTTCTACGAGCAGTACTTC
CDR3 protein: CSLGGPTGRFYEQYF

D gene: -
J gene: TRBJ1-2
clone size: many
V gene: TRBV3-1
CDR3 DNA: TGTGCCAGCAAGGGGCAGGGATATAACTATGGCTACACCTTC
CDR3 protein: CASKGQGYNYGYTF

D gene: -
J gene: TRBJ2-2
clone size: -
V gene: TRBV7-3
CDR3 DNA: TGTGCCAGCAGCCAAGGAGGTTCGAACACCGGGGAGCTGTTTTTT
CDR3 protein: CASSQGGSNTGELFF

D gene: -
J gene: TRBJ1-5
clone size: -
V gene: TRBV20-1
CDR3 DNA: TGCAGTGCAAACCGCGGTGGGTCTCAGCCCCAGCATTTT
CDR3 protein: CSANRGGSQPQHF

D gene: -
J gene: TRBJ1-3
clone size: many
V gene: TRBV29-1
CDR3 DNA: TGCAGCGTGGGACTGAGCTCTGGAAACACCATATATTTT
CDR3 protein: CSVGLSSGNTIYF

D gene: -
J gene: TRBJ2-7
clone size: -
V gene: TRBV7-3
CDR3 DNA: TGTGCCAGCAGCACGACAGCGTCCTCCTACGAGCAGTACTTC
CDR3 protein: CASSTTASSYEQYF

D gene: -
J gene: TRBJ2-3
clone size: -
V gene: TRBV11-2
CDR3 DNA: TGTGCCAGCAGCTTCGTGCGGAGCCCCACAGATACGCAGTATTTT
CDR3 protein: CASSFVRSPTDTQYF

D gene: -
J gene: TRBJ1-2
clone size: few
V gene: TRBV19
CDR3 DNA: TGTGCCAGTAGTATTACGGGAGCTAACTATGGCTACACCTTC
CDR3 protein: CASSITGANYGYTF

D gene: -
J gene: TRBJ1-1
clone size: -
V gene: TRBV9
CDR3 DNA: TGTGCCAGCAGCGTAGCCGGGGGGAAAGGGGCTTTCTTT
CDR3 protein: CASSVAGGKGAFF